Listed below are T cell receptor beta chains from one sample, sequenced in a study of response to subunit inactivated influenza vaccine. Using its own MiXCR run on the RT-PCR reads, TCRdb lists one record per CDR3 protein. The sample records approximately 700,000 distinct CDR3 sequences, about a sixth being singletons. The sequenced sample was PBMCs from blood, obtained 12 days after vaccination. The receptor set was obtained from a man aged 45-60 years who received an inactivated influenza vaccine. Each CDR3 is given with its conserved first and last residue. Each record gives: clone size, D gene, J gene, V gene, CDR3 DNA, CDR3 protein. A D gene is named only where the DNA matches it firmly. Rows may omit the clone size; those that give it use once, few, many or a size class.

abundance: -
d_gene: -
j_gene: TRBJ1-6
v_gene: TRBV7-9
CDR3nt: TGTGCCAGCAGCTCCGCGAGTAGCTCCTATAATTCACCCCTCCACTTT
CDR3aa: CASSSASSSYNSPLHF

abundance: -
d_gene: -
j_gene: TRBJ1-2
v_gene: TRBV12-3/TRBV12-4
CDR3nt: TGTGCCAGCAGTTTATGGGACACTAACTATGGCTACACCTTC
CDR3aa: CASSLWDTNYGYTF

abundance: few
d_gene: -
j_gene: TRBJ1-2
v_gene: TRBV7-9
CDR3nt: TGTGCCAGCAGCTTAGCGGGGGGGGTCCGCTACACCTTC
CDR3aa: CASSLAGGVRYTF

abundance: -
d_gene: -
j_gene: TRBJ1-6
v_gene: TRBV18
CDR3nt: TGTGCCAGCTCCGCGGACTCGACTCCTCCTTCCCTCCACTTT
CDR3aa: CASSADSTPPSLHF

abundance: few
d_gene: -
j_gene: TRBJ2-3
v_gene: TRBV2
CDR3nt: TGTGCCAGCAGCGGGCCCACCGGTACGCAGTATTTT
CDR3aa: CASSGPTGTQYF

abundance: many
d_gene: TRBD1
j_gene: TRBJ1-2
v_gene: TRBV30
CDR3nt: TGTGCCTGGACCCAGGGGGCCCGGGGTGGCTACACCTTC
CDR3aa: CAWTQGARGGYTF

abundance: many
d_gene: -
j_gene: TRBJ2-1
v_gene: TRBV7-3
CDR3nt: TGTGCCAGCAGCCCGAACAGGGAATCGGTTGAGCAGTTCTTC
CDR3aa: CASSPNRESVEQFF

abundance: few
d_gene: -
j_gene: TRBJ2-5
v_gene: TRBV5-1
CDR3nt: TGCGCCAGCAGCTTGGAGGCAGGGTTAAAGACCCAGTACTTC
CDR3aa: CASSLEAGLKTQYF

abundance: -
d_gene: -
j_gene: TRBJ1-5
v_gene: TRBV30
CDR3nt: TGTGCCTGGAGTATAGCCGGGGGACCATTTTATCAGCCCCAGCATTTT
CDR3aa: CAWSIAGGPFYQPQHF

abundance: few
d_gene: -
j_gene: TRBJ1-6
v_gene: TRBV6-5
CDR3nt: TGTGCCAGCAGTTACTTGGGTTCGGACGATTCACCCCTCCACTTT
CDR3aa: CASSYLGSDDSPLHF

abundance: many
d_gene: -
j_gene: TRBJ2-2
v_gene: TRBV29-1
CDR3nt: TGCAGCGCGATTAAAGACTTAAACACCGGGGAGCTGTTTTTT
CDR3aa: CSAIKDLNTGELFF

abundance: many
d_gene: -
j_gene: TRBJ2-1
v_gene: TRBV12-3/TRBV12-4
CDR3nt: TGTGCCAGCAGTCCCGGGACTTCCAATGAGCAGTTCTTC
CDR3aa: CASSPGTSNEQFF

abundance: -
d_gene: TRBD1
j_gene: TRBJ2-3
v_gene: TRBV28
CDR3nt: TGTGCCACCCGACTAACAGGGGGCACAGATACGCAGTATTTT
CDR3aa: CATRLTGGTDTQYF

abundance: few
d_gene: -
j_gene: TRBJ1-2
v_gene: TRBV29-1
CDR3nt: TGCAGCGTTGAAGATGGGCAGGCCGTAGGGGGCTACACCTTC
CDR3aa: CSVEDGQAVGGYTF

abundance: -
d_gene: -
j_gene: TRBJ1-5
v_gene: TRBV12-3/TRBV12-4
CDR3nt: TGTGCCAGCAGTTTCCAGGGAGGGAGCAATCAGCCCCAGCATTTT
CDR3aa: CASSFQGGSNQPQHF

abundance: few
d_gene: -
j_gene: TRBJ2-7
v_gene: TRBV7-9
CDR3nt: TGTGCCAGCAGCTTAGTTGGGGCAGGTGGCCACGAGCAGTACTTC
CDR3aa: CASSLVGAGGHEQYF

abundance: -
d_gene: TRBD2
j_gene: TRBJ2-1
v_gene: TRBV6-2/TRBV6-3
CDR3nt: TGTGCCAGCAGTTACTCGGGTAGCGGGGGGGCCAGGTACAATGAGCAGTTCTTC
CDR3aa: CASSYSGSGGARYNEQFF

abundance: -
d_gene: TRBD1
j_gene: TRBJ2-3
v_gene: TRBV11-2
CDR3nt: TGTGCCAGCAGCTCATACAGGGGGGATACGCAGTATTTT
CDR3aa: CASSSYRGDTQYF

abundance: -
d_gene: -
j_gene: TRBJ2-7
v_gene: TRBV5-6
CDR3nt: TGTGCCAGCAGCCCCGGCAGGAGCCCCTACGAGCAGTACTTC
CDR3aa: CASSPGRSPYEQYF

abundance: once
d_gene: -
j_gene: TRBJ1-6
v_gene: TRBV30
CDR3nt: TGTGCCTGGAGTTCCTGGCATCTTAATTCACCCCTCCACTTT
CDR3aa: CAWSSWHLNSPLHF

abundance: few
d_gene: TRBD1
j_gene: TRBJ2-2
v_gene: TRBV6-5
CDR3nt: TGTGCCAGCAGTACCGACAGGGGGGGGTTCACCGGGGAGCTGTTTTTT
CDR3aa: CASSTDRGGFTGELFF

abundance: -
d_gene: TRBD2
j_gene: TRBJ2-1
v_gene: TRBV9
CDR3nt: TGTGCCAGCAGCGTAGACGCTAGCGGGGGGTACAATGAGCAGTTCTTC
CDR3aa: CASSVDASGGYNEQFF

abundance: -
d_gene: -
j_gene: TRBJ2-4
v_gene: TRBV15
CDR3nt: TGTGCCACCAGCAGAGAAATGGGGGTCCAGGGTTTGAACATTCAGTACTTC
CDR3aa: CATSREMGVQGLNIQYF

abundance: once
d_gene: -
j_gene: TRBJ2-1
v_gene: TRBV7-2
CDR3nt: TGTGCCAGCAGCTCGGGGGGACAGAACCACAATGAGCAGTTCTTC
CDR3aa: CASSSGGQNHNEQFF

abundance: few
d_gene: -
j_gene: TRBJ2-4
v_gene: TRBV6-2/TRBV6-3
CDR3nt: TGTGCCAGCAGTTACATCTCAGGGAGGAGAAACATTCAGTACTTC
CDR3aa: CASSYISGRRNIQYF

abundance: -
d_gene: TRBD2
j_gene: TRBJ2-7
v_gene: TRBV12-3/TRBV12-4
CDR3nt: TGTGCCAGCACCGGGACTAGCGGGAGTTACGAGCAGTACTTC
CDR3aa: CASTGTSGSYEQYF

abundance: -
d_gene: -
j_gene: TRBJ1-2
v_gene: TRBV6-4
CDR3nt: TGTGCCAGCAGTGCAACCCCTAACTATGGCTACACCTTC
CDR3aa: CASSATPNYGYTF

abundance: -
d_gene: TRBD1
j_gene: TRBJ2-3
v_gene: TRBV5-5
CDR3nt: TGTGCCAGCAGCTTGGCCAACAGGGGAACGGCAGATACGCAGTATTTT
CDR3aa: CASSLANRGTADTQYF

abundance: few
d_gene: -
j_gene: TRBJ1-5
v_gene: TRBV6-5
CDR3nt: TGTGCCAGCAGTTACGCCAGAGACCCTTGGGCGCCCCAGCATTTT
CDR3aa: CASSYARDPWAPQHF

abundance: -
d_gene: -
j_gene: TRBJ2-7
v_gene: TRBV20-1
CDR3nt: TGCAGTGCTAGAGATCTCCTGCGGAACTCCTACGAGCAGTACTTC
CDR3aa: CSARDLLRNSYEQYF

abundance: few
d_gene: -
j_gene: TRBJ2-3
v_gene: TRBV6-5
CDR3nt: TGTGCCAGCAGTTATGGATCTTCTAGCACAGATACGCAGTATTTT
CDR3aa: CASSYGSSSTDTQYF

abundance: -
d_gene: -
j_gene: TRBJ2-1
v_gene: TRBV30
CDR3nt: TGTGCCTGGAGTAGGCGGGTGAATTCGTTCAATGAGCAGTTCTTC
CDR3aa: CAWSRRVNSFNEQFF

abundance: -
d_gene: -
j_gene: TRBJ1-2
v_gene: TRBV4-2
CDR3nt: TGTGCCAGCAGCCAAGATCTCCGGGAAGGCTATGGCTACACCTTC
CDR3aa: CASSQDLREGYGYTF

abundance: few
d_gene: -
j_gene: TRBJ2-7
v_gene: TRBV29-1
CDR3nt: TGCAGCGTCCAAGGGGGGAAAACCTACGAGCAGTACTTC
CDR3aa: CSVQGGKTYEQYF

abundance: many
d_gene: -
j_gene: TRBJ2-2
v_gene: TRBV20-1
CDR3nt: TGCAGTGCCAGGCCTCTCCGGCAGGGGCGGAGCGGGGAGCTGTTTTTT
CDR3aa: CSARPLRQGRSGELFF

abundance: -
d_gene: TRBD1
j_gene: TRBJ1-5
v_gene: TRBV24-1
CDR3nt: TGTGCCACCAGTGACCCGGCGGCAGGGGGGGGTCAGCCCCAGCATTTT
CDR3aa: CATSDPAAGGGQPQHF

abundance: few
d_gene: TRBD1
j_gene: TRBJ2-6
v_gene: TRBV11-2
CDR3nt: TGTGCCACCACCAAAGGACAGGCCCTCTCTGGGGCCAACGTCCTGACTTTC
CDR3aa: CATTKGQALSGANVLTF

abundance: -
d_gene: TRBD1
j_gene: TRBJ2-3
v_gene: TRBV4-1
CDR3nt: TGCGCCAGCAACCGGCAGGGGGCTAGGACAGATACGCAGTATTTT
CDR3aa: CASNRQGARTDTQYF

abundance: -
d_gene: TRBD1
j_gene: TRBJ2-1
v_gene: TRBV6-5
CDR3nt: TGTGCCAGCAGTTCGCATGGGACAGGGTCTTACAATGAGCAGTTCTTC
CDR3aa: CASSSHGTGSYNEQFF

abundance: -
d_gene: -
j_gene: TRBJ1-2
v_gene: TRBV6-2/TRBV6-3
CDR3nt: TGTGCCAGCAGCCCCGGCAGGGCCTATGGCTACACCTTC
CDR3aa: CASSPGRAYGYTF

abundance: few
d_gene: -
j_gene: TRBJ1-2
v_gene: TRBV13
CDR3nt: TGTGCCAGCAGCTTGATGGAGCCTAACTATGGCTACACCTTC
CDR3aa: CASSLMEPNYGYTF

abundance: -
d_gene: TRBD1
j_gene: TRBJ1-1
v_gene: TRBV12-3/TRBV12-4
CDR3nt: TGTGCCAGCATTTGGACAGGGCGAGGGTTGAACACTGAAGCTTTCTTT
CDR3aa: CASIWTGRGLNTEAFF

abundance: few
d_gene: -
j_gene: TRBJ2-3
v_gene: TRBV7-2
CDR3nt: TGTGCCAGCAGCTTCTACCCGGGGGCGCTCGGAGATACGCAGTATTTT
CDR3aa: CASSFYPGALGDTQYF

abundance: -
d_gene: TRBD1
j_gene: TRBJ1-3
v_gene: TRBV29-1
CDR3nt: TGCAGCGTTGCCAGGGGGTCCGGAAACACCATATATTTT
CDR3aa: CSVARGSGNTIYF

abundance: -
d_gene: TRBD1
j_gene: TRBJ2-5
v_gene: TRBV7-9
CDR3nt: TGTGCCAGCAGCTCGGGGACAGGGTCATCACAAGAGACCCAGTACTTC
CDR3aa: CASSSGTGSSQETQYF

abundance: few
d_gene: TRBD1
j_gene: TRBJ1-6
v_gene: TRBV6-2/TRBV6-3
CDR3nt: TGTGCCAGCAGTTTACGATCAACAGGGGGCGCGGACTCACCCCTCCACTTT
CDR3aa: CASSLRSTGGADSPLHF

abundance: few
d_gene: TRBD1
j_gene: TRBJ2-5
v_gene: TRBV7-2
CDR3nt: TGTGCCAGCAGCACTACAGTAGGGACAGGGGGACAGACCCAGTACTTC
CDR3aa: CASSTTVGTGGQTQYF

abundance: few
d_gene: -
j_gene: TRBJ2-3
v_gene: TRBV20-1
CDR3nt: TGCAGTGCTACTTCTACTAGACCAGATACGCAGTATTTT
CDR3aa: CSATSTRPDTQYF

abundance: few
d_gene: -
j_gene: TRBJ1-1
v_gene: TRBV6-5
CDR3nt: TGTGCCAGCAGTTTAGCAGGGTCGGGAGCTTTCTTT
CDR3aa: CASSLAGSGAFF

abundance: -
d_gene: -
j_gene: TRBJ2-7
v_gene: TRBV7-6
CDR3nt: TGTGCCAGCAGCGCCCAGGGGCCCAGCTACGAGCAGTACTTC
CDR3aa: CASSAQGPSYEQYF

abundance: few
d_gene: -
j_gene: TRBJ2-7
v_gene: TRBV20-1
CDR3nt: TGCAGTGCTAGCGGGCGGGAACCCTACGAGCAGTACTTC
CDR3aa: CSASGREPYEQYF

abundance: few
d_gene: TRBD2
j_gene: TRBJ2-1
v_gene: TRBV12-3/TRBV12-4
CDR3nt: TGTGCCAGCAGTTTTTTTGTTACTAGCGGGGGGCTCGGGCAAGGCAATGAGCAGTTCTTC
CDR3aa: CASSFFVTSGGLGQGNEQFF

abundance: few
d_gene: -
j_gene: TRBJ2-1
v_gene: TRBV5-1
CDR3nt: TGCGCCAGCAGCCCGTCCGGGGAGCATGAGCAGTTCTTC
CDR3aa: CASSPSGEHEQFF

abundance: -
d_gene: -
j_gene: TRBJ2-5
v_gene: TRBV5-6
CDR3nt: TGTGCCAGCAGCTTCCTAGCGGGACAGGATACCCAGTACTTC
CDR3aa: CASSFLAGQDTQYF

abundance: few
d_gene: TRBD1
j_gene: TRBJ1-6
v_gene: TRBV6-5
CDR3nt: TGTGCCAGCAGTTACACGACAGGGACTAATTCACCCCTCCACTTT
CDR3aa: CASSYTTGTNSPLHF

abundance: few
d_gene: -
j_gene: TRBJ1-2
v_gene: TRBV29-1
CDR3nt: TGCAGCGTTGATTTTGGGTTTGTGAAGGGCTACACCTTC
CDR3aa: CSVDFGFVKGYTF

abundance: -
d_gene: TRBD2
j_gene: TRBJ2-1
v_gene: TRBV3-1
CDR3nt: TGTGCCAGCAGTCATTATAGCGGGGAGCAGTTCTTC
CDR3aa: CASSHYSGEQFF